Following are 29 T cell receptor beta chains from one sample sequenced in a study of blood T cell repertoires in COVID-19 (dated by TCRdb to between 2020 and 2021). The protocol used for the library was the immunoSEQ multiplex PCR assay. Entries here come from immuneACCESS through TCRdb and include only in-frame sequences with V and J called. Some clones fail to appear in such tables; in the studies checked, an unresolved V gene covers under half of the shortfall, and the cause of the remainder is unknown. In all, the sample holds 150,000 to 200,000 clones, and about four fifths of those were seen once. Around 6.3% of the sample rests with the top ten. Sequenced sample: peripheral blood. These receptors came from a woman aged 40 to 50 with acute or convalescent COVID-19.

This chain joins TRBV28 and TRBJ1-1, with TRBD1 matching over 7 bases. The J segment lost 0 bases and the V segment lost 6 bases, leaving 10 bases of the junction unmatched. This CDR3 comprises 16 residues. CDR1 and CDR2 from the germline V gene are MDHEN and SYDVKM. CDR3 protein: CASSLRGIVLNTEAFF. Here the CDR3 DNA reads TGTGCCAGCAGCCTCAGGGGGATAGTTCTGAACACTGAAGCTTTCTTT. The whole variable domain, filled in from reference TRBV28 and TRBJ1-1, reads DVKVTQSSRYLVKRTGEKVFLECVQDMDHENMFWYRQDPGLGLRLIYFSYDVKMKEKGDIPEGYSVSREKKERFSLILESASTNQTSMYLCASSLRGIVLNTEAFFGQGTRLTVV.

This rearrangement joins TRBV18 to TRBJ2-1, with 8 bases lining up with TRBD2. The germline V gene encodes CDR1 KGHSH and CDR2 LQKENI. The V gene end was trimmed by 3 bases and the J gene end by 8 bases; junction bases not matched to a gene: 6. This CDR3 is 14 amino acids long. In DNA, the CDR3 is TGTGCCAGCTCACCGGGACTAGTGAACGATGAGCAGTTCTTC. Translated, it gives CASSPGLVNDEQFF.

In nucleotides, the CDR3 is TGTGCCAGTAGTCCTCGACAGGGGGCGGACGAGCAGTACTTC. It encodes CASSPRQGADEQYF. The V gene is TRBV19, the J gene TRBJ2-7; TRBD1 aligns across 10 bases. This CDR3 has 14 residues. V trimming: 5 bases; J trimming: 5 bases; junction bases outside the gene matches: 6. The germline CDR1 and CDR2 sequences are LNHDA and SQIVND (reference sequence).

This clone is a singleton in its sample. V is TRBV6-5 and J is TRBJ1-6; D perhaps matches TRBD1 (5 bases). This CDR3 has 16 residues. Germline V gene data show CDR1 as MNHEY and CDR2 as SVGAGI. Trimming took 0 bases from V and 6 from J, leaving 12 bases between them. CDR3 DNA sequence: TGTGCCAGCAGTTACTCGACGACAGCCGCTAATTCACCCCTCCACTTT. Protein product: CASSYSTTAANSPLHF.

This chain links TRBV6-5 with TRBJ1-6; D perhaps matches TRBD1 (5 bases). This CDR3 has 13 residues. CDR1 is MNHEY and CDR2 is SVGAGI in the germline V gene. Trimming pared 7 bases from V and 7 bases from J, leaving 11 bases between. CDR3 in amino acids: CASKQGANSPLHF. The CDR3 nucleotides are TGTGCCAGCAAGCAGGGCGCAAATTCACCCCTCCACTTT.

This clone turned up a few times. The CDR3 coding sequence is TGTGCCACCGGGAGACCCAGGAACTATGGCTACACCTTC. Its translation is CATGRPRNYGYTF. The chain uses TRBV6-5 and TRBJ1-2; D is unclear. The CDR3 runs 13 residues. Germline V lookup: CDR1 MNHEY, CDR2 SVGAGI. V was cut by 10 bases and J by 2 bases, with 14 bases left in between.

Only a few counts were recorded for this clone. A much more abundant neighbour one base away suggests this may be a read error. CDR3 sequence (DNA): TGTGCCAGCAGTGAAGGGCATAGCAATCAGCCCCAGCATTTT. Translated: CASSEGHSNQPQHF. The chain has TRBV2 and TRBJ1-5; no reliable D call. This CDR3 region has 14 residues. V gave up 1 base and J gave up 0 bases, with 4 bases separating them. Germline V gene data show CDR1 as SNHLY and CDR2 as FYNNEI.

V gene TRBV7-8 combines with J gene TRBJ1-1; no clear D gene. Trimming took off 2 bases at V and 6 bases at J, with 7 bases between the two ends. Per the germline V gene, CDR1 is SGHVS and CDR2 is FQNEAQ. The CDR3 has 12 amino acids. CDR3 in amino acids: CASSLSAAEAFF. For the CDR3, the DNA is TGTGCCAGCAGCTTATCCGCAGCTGAAGCTTTCTTT.

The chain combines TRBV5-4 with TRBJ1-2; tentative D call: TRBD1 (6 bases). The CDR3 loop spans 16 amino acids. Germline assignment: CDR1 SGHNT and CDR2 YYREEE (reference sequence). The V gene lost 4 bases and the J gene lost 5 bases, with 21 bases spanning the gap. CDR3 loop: CASSPGAGTIEYGYTF. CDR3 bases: TGTGCCAGCAGCCCAGGGGCCGGGACTATAGAATATGGCTACACCTTC.

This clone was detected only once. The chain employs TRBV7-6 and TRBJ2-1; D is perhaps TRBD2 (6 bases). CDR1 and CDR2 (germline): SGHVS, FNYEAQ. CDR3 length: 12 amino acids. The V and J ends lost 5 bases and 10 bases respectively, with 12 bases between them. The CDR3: CASSHPGGEQFF. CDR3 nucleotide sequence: TGTGCCAGCAGCCACCCTGGAGGGGAGCAGTTCTTC.

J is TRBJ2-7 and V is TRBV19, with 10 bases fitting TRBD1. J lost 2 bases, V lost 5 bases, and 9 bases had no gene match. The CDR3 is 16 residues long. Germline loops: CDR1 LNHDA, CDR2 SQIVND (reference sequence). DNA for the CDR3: TGTGCCAGTAGTCCGGGACAGGGGATGGGAGCCTACGAGCAGTACTTC. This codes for CASSPGQGMGAYEQYF.

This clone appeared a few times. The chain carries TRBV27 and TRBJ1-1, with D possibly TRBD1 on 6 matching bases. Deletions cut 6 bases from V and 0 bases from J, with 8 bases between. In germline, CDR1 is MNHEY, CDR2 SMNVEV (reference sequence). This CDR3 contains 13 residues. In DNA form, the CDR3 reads TGTGCCAGCAGCAGGGACATGAACACTGAAGCTTTCTTT. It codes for CASSRDMNTEAFF.

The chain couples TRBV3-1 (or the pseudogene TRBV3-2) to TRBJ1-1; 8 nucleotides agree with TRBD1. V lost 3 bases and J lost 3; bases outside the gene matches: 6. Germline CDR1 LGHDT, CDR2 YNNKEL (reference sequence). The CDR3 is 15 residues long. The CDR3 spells CASSQAWGQDTEAFF. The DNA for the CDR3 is TGTGCCAGCAGCCAGGCCTGGGGACAGGACACTGAAGCTTTCTTT.

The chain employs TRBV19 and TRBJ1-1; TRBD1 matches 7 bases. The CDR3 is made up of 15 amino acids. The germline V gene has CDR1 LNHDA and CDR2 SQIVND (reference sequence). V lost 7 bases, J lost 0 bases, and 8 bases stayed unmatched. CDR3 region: CASTPLGQLNTEAFF. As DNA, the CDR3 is TGTGCCAGTACCCCTCTGGGACAGCTGAACACTGAAGCTTTCTTT.

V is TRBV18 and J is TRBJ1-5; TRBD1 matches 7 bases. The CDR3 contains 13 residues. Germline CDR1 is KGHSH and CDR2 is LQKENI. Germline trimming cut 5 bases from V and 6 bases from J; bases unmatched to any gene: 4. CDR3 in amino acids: CASSTGEAQPQHF. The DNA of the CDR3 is TGTGCCAGCTCAACAGGGGAGGCTCAGCCCCAGCATTTT.

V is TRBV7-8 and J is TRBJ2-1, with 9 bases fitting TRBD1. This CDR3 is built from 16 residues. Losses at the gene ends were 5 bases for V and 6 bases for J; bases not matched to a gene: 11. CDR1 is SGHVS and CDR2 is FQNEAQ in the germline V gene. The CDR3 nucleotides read TGTGCCAGCAGCGGAACAGGGGGCGCTAACGGCAATGAGCAGTTCTTC. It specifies CASSGTGGANGNEQFF.

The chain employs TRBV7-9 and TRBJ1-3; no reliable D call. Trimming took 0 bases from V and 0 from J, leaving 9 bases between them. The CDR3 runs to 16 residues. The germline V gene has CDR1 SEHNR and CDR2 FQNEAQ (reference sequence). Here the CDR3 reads CASSLAAGLSGNTIYF. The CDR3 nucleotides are TGTGCCAGCAGCTTAGCCGCAGGCCTCTCTGGAAACACCATATATTTT.

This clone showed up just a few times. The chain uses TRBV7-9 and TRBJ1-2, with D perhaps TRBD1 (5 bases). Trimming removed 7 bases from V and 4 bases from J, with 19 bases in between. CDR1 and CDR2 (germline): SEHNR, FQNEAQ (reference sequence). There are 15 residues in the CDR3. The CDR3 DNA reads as TGTGCCAGCACCCCTGGGGCAGCACCGTTCTATGGCTACACCTTC. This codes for CASTPGAAPFYGYTF.

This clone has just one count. Written as DNA, the CDR3 is TGTGCCAGCAGCTTAAGCCCCGGCGGGGAAGAGACCCAGTACTTC. It specifies CASSLSPGGEETQYF. This chain uses TRBV7-8 with TRBJ2-5; possible D gene TRBD2, 6 bases. Trimming left V 2 bases short and J 3 bases short, with 13 bases between. This CDR3 has 15 amino acids. Germline V gene lookup returns CDR1 SGHVS and CDR2 FQNEAQ.

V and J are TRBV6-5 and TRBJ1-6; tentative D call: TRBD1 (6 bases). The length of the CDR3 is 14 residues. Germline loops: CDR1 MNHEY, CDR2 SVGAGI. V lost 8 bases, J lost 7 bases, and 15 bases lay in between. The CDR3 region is CASGGDGRNSPLHF. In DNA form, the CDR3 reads TGTGCCAGCGGGGGCGACGGACGAAATTCACCCCTCCACTTT.

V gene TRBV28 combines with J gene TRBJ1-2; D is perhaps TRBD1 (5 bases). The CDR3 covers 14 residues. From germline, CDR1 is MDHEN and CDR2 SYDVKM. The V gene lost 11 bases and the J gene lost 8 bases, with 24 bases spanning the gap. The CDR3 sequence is CACDRALRRGGYTF. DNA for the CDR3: TGTGCCTGCGACCGGGCCCTCAGACGGGGGGGCTACACCTTC.

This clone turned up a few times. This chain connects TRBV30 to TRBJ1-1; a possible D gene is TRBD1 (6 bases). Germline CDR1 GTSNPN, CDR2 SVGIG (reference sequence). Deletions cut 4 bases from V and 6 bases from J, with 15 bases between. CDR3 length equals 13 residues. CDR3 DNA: TGTGCCTGGAACAAACAGGGATGGGCTGAAGCTTTCTTT. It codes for CAWNKQGWAEAFF. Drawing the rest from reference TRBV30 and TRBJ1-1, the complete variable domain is SQTIHQWPATLVQPVGSPLSLECTVEGTSNPNLYWYRQAAGRGLQLLFYSVGIGQISSEVPQNLSASRPQDRQFILSSKKLLLSDSGFYLCAWNKQGWAEAFFGQGTRLTVV.

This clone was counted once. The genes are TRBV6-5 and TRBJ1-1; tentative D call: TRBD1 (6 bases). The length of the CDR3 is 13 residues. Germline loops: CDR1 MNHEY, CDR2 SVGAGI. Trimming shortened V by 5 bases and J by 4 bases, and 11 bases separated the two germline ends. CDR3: CASSRLGGTEAFF. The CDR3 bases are TGTGCCAGCAGTCGCTTAGGGGGCACTGAAGCTTTCTTT.

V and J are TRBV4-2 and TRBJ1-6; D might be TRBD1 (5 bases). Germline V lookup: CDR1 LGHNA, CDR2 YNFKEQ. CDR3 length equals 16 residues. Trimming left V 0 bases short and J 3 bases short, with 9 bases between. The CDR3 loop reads CASSQDRGYYNSPLHF. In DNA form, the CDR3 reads TGTGCCAGCAGCCAAGACCGGGGGTACTATAATTCACCCCTCCACTTT.

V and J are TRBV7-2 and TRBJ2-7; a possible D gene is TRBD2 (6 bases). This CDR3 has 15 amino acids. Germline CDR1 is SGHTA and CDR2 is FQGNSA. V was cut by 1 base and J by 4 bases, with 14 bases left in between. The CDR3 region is CASSLGLAGLYEQYF. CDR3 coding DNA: TGTGCCAGCAGCTTAGGCCTGGCGGGACTGTACGAGCAGTACTTC.

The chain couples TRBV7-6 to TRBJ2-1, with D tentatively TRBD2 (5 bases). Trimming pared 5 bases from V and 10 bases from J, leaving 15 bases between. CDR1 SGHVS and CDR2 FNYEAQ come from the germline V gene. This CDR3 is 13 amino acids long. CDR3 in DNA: TGTGCCAGCAGCCCCAGCTTTCCGGGGGAGCAGTTCTTC. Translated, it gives CASSPSFPGEQFF.

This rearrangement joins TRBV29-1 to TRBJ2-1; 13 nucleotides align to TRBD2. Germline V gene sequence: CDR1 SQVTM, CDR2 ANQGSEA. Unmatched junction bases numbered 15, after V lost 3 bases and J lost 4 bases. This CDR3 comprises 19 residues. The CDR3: CSVDGFGTSGMRRYNEQFF. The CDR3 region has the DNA TGCAGCGTTGATGGGTTTGGGACTAGCGGGATGCGGCGGTACAATGAGCAGTTCTTC.

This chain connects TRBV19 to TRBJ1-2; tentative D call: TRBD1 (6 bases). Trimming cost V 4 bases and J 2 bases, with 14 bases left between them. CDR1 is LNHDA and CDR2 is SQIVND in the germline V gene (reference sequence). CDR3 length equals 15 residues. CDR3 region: CASSTFIQGNYGYTF. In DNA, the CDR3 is TGTGCCAGTAGTACCTTCATACAGGGCAACTATGGCTACACCTTC.

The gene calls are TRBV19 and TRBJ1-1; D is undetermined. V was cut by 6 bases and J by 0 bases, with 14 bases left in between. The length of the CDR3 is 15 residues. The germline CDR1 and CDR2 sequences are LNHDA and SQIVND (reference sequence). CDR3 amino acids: CASSFESLLNTEAFF. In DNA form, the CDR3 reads TGTGCCAGTAGCTTCGAGAGCCTATTGAACACTGAAGCTTTCTTT.